This is a list of T cell receptor beta chains from one sample in a study of a mutant IDH1 vaccine in newly diagnosed glioma. These receptors have no identified antigens. Produced via immunoSEQ multiplex PCR; TCRdb's table is partial and in-frame only. The sample has tens of thousands of clones, around 80% seen once; the top ten hold about 4.2%. Sequencing used PBMCs, obtained from a glioma patient whose treatment included an IDH1 peptide vaccine. The receptor source for this set is a man aged 25-45 years with glioma. Each CDR3 is given with its conserved first and last residue. The order of the fields is CDR3 protein, J gene, V gene.

CDR3: CASSLVSNTEAFF
J: TRBJ1-1
V: TRBV5-4

CDR3: CASSTEASGGSGEQYF
J: TRBJ2-7
V: TRBV5-4

CDR3: CASRQRLTEATDTQYF
J: TRBJ2-3
V: TRBV6-6

CDR3: CSASLTDTQYF
J: TRBJ2-3
V: TRBV20-1

CDR3: CATSREYPQLGGGYTF
J: TRBJ1-2
V: TRBV15

CDR3: CASSLDRVVNEQFF
J: TRBJ2-1
V: TRBV18

CDR3: CASSPTGLNTEAFF
J: TRBJ1-1
V: TRBV13

CDR3: CASSKGVGNQPQHF
J: TRBJ1-5
V: TRBV7-6

CDR3: CASTRTANTGELFF
J: TRBJ2-2
V: TRBV5-1

CDR3: CASSLARIGEAFF
J: TRBJ1-1
V: TRBV7-9

CDR3: CASSRQGSQPQHF
J: TRBJ1-5
V: TRBV2

CDR3: CASSHPAGTTQYF
J: TRBJ2-3
V: TRBV4-1

CDR3: CASSEAAQGGNTIYF
J: TRBJ1-3
V: TRBV2

CDR3: CASSESRQSTDTQYF
J: TRBJ2-3
V: TRBV10-1

CDR3: CASSLGRSSYNEQFF
J: TRBJ2-1
V: TRBV5-4

CDR3: CASTASGALGTQYF
J: TRBJ2-5
V: TRBV25-1

CDR3: CASSITRNTEAFF
J: TRBJ1-1
V: TRBV11-3

CDR3: CASSQGVVDEQYF
J: TRBJ2-7
V: TRBV18

CDR3: CASGLVSLPSGGLGGVDTGELFF
J: TRBJ2-2
V: TRBV12-5

CDR3: CASSKAGGPYNEQFF
J: TRBJ2-1
V: TRBV28

CDR3: CASSFRVRGLEAFF
J: TRBJ1-1
V: TRBV28

CDR3: CSSGQISADTQYF
J: TRBJ2-3
V: TRBV5-1

CDR3: CASSEGHTEAFF
J: TRBJ1-1
V: TRBV2

CDR3: CASSLALREEELFF
J: TRBJ1-4
V: TRBV7-9

CDR3: CSVPKELNYGYTF
J: TRBJ1-2
V: TRBV29-1